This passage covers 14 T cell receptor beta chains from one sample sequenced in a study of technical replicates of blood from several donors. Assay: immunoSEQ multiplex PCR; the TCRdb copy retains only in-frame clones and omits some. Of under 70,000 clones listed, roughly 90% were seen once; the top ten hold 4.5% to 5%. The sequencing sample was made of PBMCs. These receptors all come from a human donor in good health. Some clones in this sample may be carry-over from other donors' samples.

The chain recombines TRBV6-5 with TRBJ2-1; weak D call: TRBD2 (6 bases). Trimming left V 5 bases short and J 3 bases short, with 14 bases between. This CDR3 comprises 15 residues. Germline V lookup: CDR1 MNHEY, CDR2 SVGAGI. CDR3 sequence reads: CASSSGGNNYNEQFF. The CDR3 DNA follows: TGTGCCAGCAGTAGTGGGGGGAATAACTACAATGAGCAGTTCTTC.

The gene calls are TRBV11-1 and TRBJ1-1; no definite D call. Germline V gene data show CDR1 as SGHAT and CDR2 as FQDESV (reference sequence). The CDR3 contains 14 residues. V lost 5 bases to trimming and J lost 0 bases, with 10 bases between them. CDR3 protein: CASSPAAMNTEAFF. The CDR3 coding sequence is TGTGCCAGCAGCCCCGCGGCCATGAACACTGAAGCTTTCTTT.

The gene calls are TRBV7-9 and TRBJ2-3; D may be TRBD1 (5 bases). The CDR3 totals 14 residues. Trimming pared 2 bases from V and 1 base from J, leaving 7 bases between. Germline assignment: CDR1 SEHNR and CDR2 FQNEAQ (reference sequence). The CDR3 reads CASSLIQGTDTQYF. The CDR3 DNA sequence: TGTGCCAGCAGCTTAATACAGGGCACAGATACGCAGTATTTT.

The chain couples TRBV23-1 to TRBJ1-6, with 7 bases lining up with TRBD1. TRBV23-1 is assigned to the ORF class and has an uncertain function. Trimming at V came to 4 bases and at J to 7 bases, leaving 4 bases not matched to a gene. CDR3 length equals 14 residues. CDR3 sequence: CASSLGRGNSPLHF. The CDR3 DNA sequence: TGCGCCAGCAGTCTGGGCAGGGGGAATTCACCCCTCCACTTT.

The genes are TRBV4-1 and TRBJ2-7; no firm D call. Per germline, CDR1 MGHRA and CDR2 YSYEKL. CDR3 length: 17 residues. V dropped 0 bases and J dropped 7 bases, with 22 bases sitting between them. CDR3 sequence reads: CASSQDHPSLGVWEQYF. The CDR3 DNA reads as TGCGCCAGCAGCCAAGATCATCCGAGTTTGGGCGTCTGGGAGCAGTACTTC.

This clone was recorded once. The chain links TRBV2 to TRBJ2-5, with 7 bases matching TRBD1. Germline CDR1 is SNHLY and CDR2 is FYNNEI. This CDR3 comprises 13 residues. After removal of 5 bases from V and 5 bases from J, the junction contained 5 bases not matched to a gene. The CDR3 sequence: CASSLNRGETQYF. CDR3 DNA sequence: TGTGCCAGCAGTCTAAACAGGGGTGAGACCCAGTACTTC. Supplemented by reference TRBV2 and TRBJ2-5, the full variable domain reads EPEVTQTPSHQVTQMGQEVILRCVPISNHLYFYWYRQILGQKVEFLVSFYNNEISEKSEIFDDQFSVERPDGSNFTLKIRSTKLEDSAMYFCASSLNRGETQYFGPGTRLLVL.

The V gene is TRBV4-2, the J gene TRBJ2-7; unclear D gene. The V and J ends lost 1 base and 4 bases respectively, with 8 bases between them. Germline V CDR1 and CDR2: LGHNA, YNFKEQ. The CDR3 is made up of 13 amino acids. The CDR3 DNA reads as TGTGCCAGCAGCCAAGGGCCCCAGTACGAGCAGTACTTC. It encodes CASSQGPQYEQYF.

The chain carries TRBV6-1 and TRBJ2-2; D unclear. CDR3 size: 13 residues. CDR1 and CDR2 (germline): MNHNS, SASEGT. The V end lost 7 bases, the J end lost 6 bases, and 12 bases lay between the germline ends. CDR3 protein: CASKNSRSGELFF. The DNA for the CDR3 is TGTGCCAGCAAGAACAGTCGTTCCGGGGAGCTGTTTTTT.

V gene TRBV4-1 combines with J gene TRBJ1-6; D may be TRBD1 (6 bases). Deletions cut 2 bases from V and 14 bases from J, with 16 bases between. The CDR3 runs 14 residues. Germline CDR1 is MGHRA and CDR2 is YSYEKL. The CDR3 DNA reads TGCGCCAGCAGCCAACACAGGGAATCGGTGGCCCTCCACTTT. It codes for CASSQHRESVALHF.

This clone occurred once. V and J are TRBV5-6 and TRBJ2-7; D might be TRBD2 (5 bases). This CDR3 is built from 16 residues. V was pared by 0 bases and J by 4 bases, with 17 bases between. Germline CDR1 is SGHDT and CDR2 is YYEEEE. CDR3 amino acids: CASSLAAGSSLYEQYF. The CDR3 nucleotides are TGTGCCAGCAGCTTGGCCGCGGGTTCTTCCCTTTACGAGCAGTACTTC.

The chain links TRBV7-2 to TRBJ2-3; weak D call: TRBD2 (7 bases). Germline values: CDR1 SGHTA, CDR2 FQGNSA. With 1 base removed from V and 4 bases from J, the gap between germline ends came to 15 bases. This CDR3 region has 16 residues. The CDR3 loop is CASSLVGGPSADTQYF. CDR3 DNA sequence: TGTGCCAGCAGCTTAGTCGGGGGGCCTAGTGCAGATACGCAGTATTTT. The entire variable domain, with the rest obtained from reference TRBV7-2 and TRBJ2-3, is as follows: GAGVSQSPSNKVTEKGKDVELRCDPISGHTALYWYRQSLGQGLEFLIYFQGNSAPDKSGLPSDRFSAERTGGSVSTLTIQRTQQEDSAVYLCASSLVGGPSADTQYFGPGTRLTVL.

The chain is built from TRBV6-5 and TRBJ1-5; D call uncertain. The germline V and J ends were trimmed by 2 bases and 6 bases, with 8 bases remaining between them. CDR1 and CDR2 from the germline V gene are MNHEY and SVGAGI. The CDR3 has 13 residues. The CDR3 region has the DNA TGTGCCAGCAGTTACGGGCCCAGTCAGCCCCAGCATTTT. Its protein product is CASSYGPSQPQHF.

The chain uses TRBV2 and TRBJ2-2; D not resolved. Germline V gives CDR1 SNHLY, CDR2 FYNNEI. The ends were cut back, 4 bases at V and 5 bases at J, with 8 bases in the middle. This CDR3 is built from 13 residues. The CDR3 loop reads CASSVGETGELFF. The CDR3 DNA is TGTGCCAGCAGTGTGGGCGAAACCGGGGAGCTGTTTTTT.

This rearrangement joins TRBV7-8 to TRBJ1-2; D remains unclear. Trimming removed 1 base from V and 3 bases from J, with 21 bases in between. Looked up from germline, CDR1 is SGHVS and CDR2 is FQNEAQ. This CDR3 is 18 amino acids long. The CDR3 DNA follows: TGTGCCAGCAGCTTAGGGAGGACGTTGGTGGTGGGTGACTATGGCTACACCTTC. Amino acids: CASSLGRTLVVGDYGYTF.